This entry lists 9 T cell receptor beta chains sequenced from one sample in a study of beta chain features in type 1 diabetes. Reverse transcription of all isolated RNA meant that expressed TCRB transcripts were sequenced. Assay used: immunoSEQ multiplex PCR; TCRdb lists only in-frame clones, some missing. The profile covers some 500,000 clones, with roughly an eighth appearing a single time and approximately 0.05% taken by the ten largest. The specimen was naive CD4+ T cells from blood. The receptor source for this set is a woman aged 18-29 years in good health.

This clone showed up many times. This chain uses TRBV14 with TRBJ2-1, with D tentatively TRBD1 (5 bases). Germline lookup yields CDR1 SGHDN and CDR2 FVKESK. This CDR3 region has 11 residues. Trimming left V 5 bases short and J 14 bases short, with 13 bases between. The CDR3 here is CASSKRTQEFF. The CDR3 DNA is TGTGCCAGCAGCAAGCGCACACAGGAGTTCTTC.

The chain couples TRBV7-2 to TRBJ2-3; 8 nucleotides match TRBD2. Germline assignment: CDR1 SGHTA and CDR2 FQGNSA. Unmatched junction bases numbered 6, after V lost 10 bases and J lost 3 bases. The CDR3 covers 13 residues. As DNA, the CDR3 is TGTGCCACCCGGGGGGGCGCGACAGATACGCAGTATTTT. Translating gives CATRGGATDTQYF.

This clone was seen more than once but under ten times. J is TRBJ2-5 and V is TRBV7-8, with a weak D call TRBD1 (7 bases). The end of the DNA is better explained by TRBJ2-7, so the J call may be wrong. Germline-derived CDR1 and CDR2 are SGHVS and FQNEAQ. CDR3 length: 15 residues. The CDR3 sequence: CASRRGPGGSYEQYF. In DNA form, the CDR3 reads TGTGCCAGCAGACGGGGGCCAGGGGGCTCCTACGAGCAGTACTTC.

The rearrangement uses TRBV6-5 and TRBJ1-5; 7 bases are shared with TRBD1. The germline V gene encodes CDR1 MNHEY and CDR2 SVGAGI. The CDR3 has 15 residues. The V gene end was trimmed by 2 bases and the J gene end by 5 bases; junction bases not matched to a gene: 6. CDR3 in DNA: TGTGCCAGCAGTTACAAAGGGGGCGGGGATCAGCCCCAGCATTTT. Amino acids: CASSYKGGGDQPQHF.

This clone was recorded many times. The chain uses TRBV29-1 and TRBJ2-7, with 7 bases lining up with TRBD2. Germline lookup yields CDR1 SQVTM and CDR2 ANQGSEA. The CDR3 is 13 amino acids. After removal of 6 bases from V and 3 bases from J, the junction contained 8 bases not matched to a gene. The CDR3 nucleotides read TGCAGCGTGGGAGCGGGAAGAGGCTACGAGCAGTACTTC. It encodes CSVGAGRGYEQYF.

In this sample, this clone turned up a few times. Other DNA variants within this sample encode the same CDR3. The chain carries TRBV29-1 and TRBJ1-2; the D is unclear. The V gene's germline CDR1 is SQVTM and CDR2 ANQGSEA. Trimming removed 4 bases at V and 1 base at J, with 7 bases between. The CDR3 loop spans 12 amino acids. CDR3 region: CSVVSSNYGYTF. CDR3 in DNA: TGCAGCGTTGTCTCCAGTAACTATGGCTACACCTTC.

In its sample, this clone was seen a few times. This chain uses TRBV12-5 with TRBJ2-1; tentatively, D is TRBD2 (6 bases). V dropped 3 bases and J dropped 9 bases, with 9 bases sitting between them. Germline V CDR1 and CDR2: LGHNT, FRNRAP. This CDR3 spans 12 amino acids. CDR3 region: CASGLKGGEQFF. The CDR3 DNA is TGTGCTAGTGGTTTAAAGGGAGGTGAGCAGTTCTTC. Based on the CDR3 plus reference TRBV12-5 and TRBJ2-1, the full variable domain is DARVTQTPRHKVTEMGQEVTMRCQPILGHNTVFWYRQTMMQGLELLAYFRNRAPLDDSGMPKDRFSAEMPDATLATLKIQPSEPRDSAVYFCASGLKGGEQFFGPGTRLTVL.

This chain joins TRBV10-3 and TRBJ2-1; 8 nucleotides align to TRBD2. The CDR3 length is 18 residues. Losses at the gene ends were 6 bases for V and 0 bases for J; bases not matched to a gene: 13. The germline gives CDR1 ENHRY, CDR2 SYGVKD. The CDR3 DNA is TGTGCCATCAGGGCTAGCGGGCTCGAGGGGTACTCCTACAATGAGCAGTTCTTC. Amino acids: CAIRASGLEGYSYNEQFF.

This clone was seen a few times. The CDR3 sequence is CASSLNLGSEKLFF. In nucleotides, the CDR3 is TGTGCCAGCAGCTTAAATCTGGGCAGCGAAAAACTGTTTTTT. The V call is TRBV7-9, the J call TRBJ1-4; no clear D gene. The germline V gene encodes CDR1 SEHNR and CDR2 FQNEAQ (reference sequence). V gave up 2 bases and J gave up 8 bases, with 12 bases separating them. The CDR3 length is 14 residues.